Following are 9 T cell receptor beta chains from one sample sequenced in a study of response to subunit inactivated influenza vaccine. TCRdb analysed the RT-PCR reads with MiXCR anew, one entry per CDR3 protein. This sample carries about 570,000 distinct CDR3 sequences, over 9% of them seen once, and the ten largest clones take 8% to 13%. This same sample was also taken into another study, of T cells expressing NK-cell markers. That publication notes: A 5'RACE template switching approach incorporating UMIs was used to make TCR beta cDNA.

The starting material was PBMCs from blood, obtained on the day of vaccination. These receptors all come from a man aged 45-60 years who received an inactivated influenza vaccine.

The chain carries TRBV15 and TRBJ2-1; TRBD2 matches 13 bases. Germline-derived CDR1 and CDR2 are LNHNV and YYDKDF (reference sequence). V shed 1 base and J 10 bases; nucleotides not matched to a gene: 13. The CDR3 covers 18 residues. The CDR3 DNA reads as TGTGCCACCAGCAGAGGCATTGTCGGACTAGCGGGAGCTCGAGAGCAGTTCTTC. This sequence encodes CATSRGIVGLAGAREQFF.

This chain links TRBV7-2 with TRBJ2-7, with D tentatively TRBD2 (5 bases). Germline V gene data show CDR1 as SGHTA and CDR2 as FQGNSA. The CDR3 has 14 residues. V was shortened by 5 bases and J by 3 bases, with 14 bases between the two germline ends. The chain's CDR3 is CASSLGVELYEQYF. The CDR3 nucleotides are TGTGCCAGCAGCCTGGGAGTGGAACTCTACGAGCAGTACTTC.

The table lists this clonotype with many counts. The rearrangement uses TRBV7-2 and TRBJ1-1; a possible D gene is TRBD1 (6 bases). V gave up 0 bases and J gave up 6 bases, with 14 bases separating them. The CDR3 totals 15 residues. Germline V gene sequence: CDR1 SGHTA, CDR2 FQGNSA. The CDR3 here is CASSLALGGLAEAFF. The CDR3 bases are TGTGCCAGCAGCTTAGCGTTGGGGGGGCTTGCTGAAGCTTTCTTT.

The chain's CDR3 is CSVLAGWEQYF. The CDR3 DNA is TGCAGTGTTCTCGCAGGGTGGGAGCAGTACTTC. V gene TRBV20-1 combines with J gene TRBJ2-7; TRBD1 is a possible D gene (5 bases). The V gene lost 7 bases and the J gene lost 7 bases, with 14 bases spanning the gap. Germline CDR1 is DFQATT and CDR2 is SNEGSKA (reference sequence). This CDR3 is 11 amino acids long.

This chain joins TRBV28 and TRBJ2-7; D unclear. V lost 2 bases and J lost 2, with 10 bases in between. The germline gives CDR1 MDHEN, CDR2 SYDVKM. The CDR3 is 14 amino acids. Written as DNA, the CDR3 is TGTGCCAGCAGTTTAACCCAGTACGCCTACGAGCAGTACTTC. Translated: CASSLTQYAYEQYF.

The sample holds a few counts of this clonotype. The gene calls are TRBV7-9 and TRBJ2-7; a weak D match, TRBD2 (6 bases). The V end lost 1 base, the J end lost 0 bases, and 10 bases lay between the germline ends. CDR3 length: 15 residues. Germline-derived CDR1 and CDR2 are SEHNR and FQNEAQ (reference sequence). CDR3 amino acids: CASSLGAGISYEQYF. The CDR3 DNA follows: TGTGCCAGCAGCTTAGGGGCGGGGATCTCCTACGAGCAGTACTTC. Supplemented by reference TRBV7-9 and TRBJ2-7, the full variable domain reads DTGVSQNPRHKITKRGQNVTFRCDPISEHNRLYWYRQTLGQGPEFLTYFQNEAQLEKSRLLSDRFSAERPKGSFSTLEIQRTEQGDSAMYLCASSLGAGISYEQYFGPGTRLTVT.

The V and J genes are TRBV7-2 and TRBJ2-5; D uncertain. This CDR3 spans 13 amino acids. The ends were cut back, 8 bases at V and 4 bases at J, with 14 bases in the middle. CDR1 is SGHTA, CDR2 FQGNSA, per germline. The CDR3 nucleotides are TGTGCCAGCCGGCAGGCCAAGCCAGAGACCCAGTACTTC. This gives the protein CASRQAKPETQYF.

Turning to this clonotype: One end of the junction fails to match germline, which may point to a read error. The chain employs TRBV20-1 and TRBJ2-7, with TRBD1 as a possible D gene (6 bases). The CDR3 spans 13 residues. Germline V gives CDR1 DFQATT, CDR2 SNEGSKA (reference sequence). CDR3 sequence reads: CSARHRAAYEQYF. In nucleotides, the CDR3 is TGCAGTGCTAGACACAGGGCCGCCTATGAGCAGTACTTC.

The genes are TRBV19 and TRBJ2-5; D perhaps matches TRBD1 (6 bases). This CDR3 contains 16 residues. V was trimmed by 5 bases and J by 2 bases, leaving 18 bases between them. Per the germline V gene, CDR1 is LNHDA and CDR2 is SQIVND (reference sequence). CDR3 DNA: TGTGCCAGTAGTCCACTGCATAGGGACACTCAAGAGACCCAGTACTTC. As protein: CASSPLHRDTQETQYF. Drawing the rest from reference TRBV19 and TRBJ2-5, the complete variable domain is DGGITQSPKYLFRKEGQNVTLSCEQNLNHDAMYWYRQDPGQGLRLIYYSQIVNDFQKGDIAEGYSVSREKKESFPLTVTSAQKNPTAFYLCASSPLHRDTQETQYFGPGTRLLVL.